The T cell receptor beta chain under discussion was sequenced for a study of cytomegalovirus exposure and HLA in healthy donors. Findings and caveats of the study: A few CMV-associated chains proved CMV antigen-specific in vitro. Most TCR sequences were seen very rarely across donors, but some public TCRs occurred in many.

Turning to this clone: Its specificity is unknown.

Here immunoSEQ multiplex PCR was the method, and the copy in TCRdb shows in-frame clones only, minus some. The sample lists roughly 130,000 clones, less than 90% occurring once. The 120-subject validation cohort, separate from the approximately 660-subject first cohort, included the donors. Germline CDR1 and CDR2: SGHNT and YENEEA. The CDR3 extends over 16 amino acids. Trimming pared 5 bases from V and 2 bases from J, leaving 17 bases between. The chain uses TRBV11-3 and TRBJ2-3, with D perhaps TRBD2 (5 bases). The TCR sequence derives from a man aged 18 to 35 in good health and CMV-seronegative. The source material was PBMCs. CDR3 nucleotide sequence: TGTGCCAGCAGCCCCTCATACGGGGTACTCACAGATACGCAGTATTTT. Protein product: CASSPSYGVLTDTQYF.